Shown below are 29 T cell receptor beta chains from a single sample sequenced in a study of T-cell memory formation after mild COVID-19. One entry per CDR3 protein results from TCRdb running MiXCR on the 5' RACE reads. The profile covers hundreds of thousands of distinct CDR3 sequences, with around 21% appearing a single time and around an eighth taken by the ten largest. Sample: PBMCs or a T cell subset sorted from them (not recorded which). The origin of the receptors is an adult woman who had mild COVID-19 (a few samples of this study predate the infection). Cell type and time point are not known.

This clonotype showed up just a few times. This chain connects TRBV3-1 to TRBJ2-1; the match to TRBD1 covers 9 bases. After removal of 4 bases from V and 7 bases from J, the junction contained 2 bases not matched to a gene. Germline-derived CDR1 and CDR2 are LGHDT and YNNKEL (reference sequence). The CDR3 contains 13 residues. CDR3 DNA: TGTGCCAGCAGCCCCGGACAGGGGAATGAGCAGTTCTTC. This gives the protein CASSPGQGNEQFF.

This chain joins TRBV7-3 and TRBJ2-1, with 8 bases identical to TRBD2. V lost 5 bases and J lost 1; bases outside the gene matches: 7. CDR1 and CDR2 (germline): SGHTA, FQGTGA. This CDR3 comprises 16 residues. The CDR3 DNA reads as TGTGCCAGCAGCCAGCCCGGGAGGGGTTCCTACAATGAGCAGTTCTTC. It codes for CASSQPGRGSYNEQFF.

The chain uses TRBV7-3 and TRBJ2-3; D is possibly TRBD1 or TRBD2 (5 bases each). The CDR3 loop spans 14 amino acids. With 3 bases removed from V and 4 bases from J, the gap between germline ends came to 11 bases. CDR1 and CDR2 from the germline V gene are SGHTA and FQGTGA. The CDR3 coding sequence is TGTGCCAGCAGCTTCATGGGGGTTGCAGATACGCAGTATTTT. Protein: CASSFMGVADTQYF.

This clonotype has just a few counts. This chain joins TRBV20-1 and TRBJ1-6; D call uncertain. The CDR3 consists of 14 residues. Germline lookup yields CDR1 DFQATT and CDR2 SNEGSKA (reference sequence). V shed 2 bases and J shed 0 bases, with 5 bases lying between them. The CDR3 bases are TGCAGTGCTAGACGGAGCTCCTATAATTCACCCCTCCACTTT. This gives the protein CSARRSSYNSPLHF.

In this sample, this clonotype turned up a few times. The chain carries TRBV7-6 and TRBJ2-3; tentative D call: TRBD2 (5 bases). Germline V CDR1 and CDR2: SGHVS, FNYEAQ. Trimming took 2 bases from V and 4 from J, leaving 13 bases between them. This CDR3 is built from 15 residues. In nucleotides, the CDR3 is TGTGCCAGCAGCTTAAACCTAGCTGGGGCAGATACGCAGTATTTT. Translated, it gives CASSLNLAGADTQYF.

The chain is built from TRBV6-2 or TRBV6-3 and TRBJ2-1; the D gene is possibly TRBD2 (5 bases). Looked up from germline, CDR1 is MNHEY and CDR2 is SVGEGT. The length of the CDR3 is 20 residues. The ends were cut back, 4 bases at V and 4 bases at J, with 29 bases in the middle. CDR3 sequence reads: CASSSTRDRTEPVLYNEQFF. CDR3 nucleotide sequence: TGTGCCAGCAGTTCCACCCGGGATCGGACTGAGCCCGTTTTATACAATGAGCAGTTCTTC.

The CDR3 sequence is CASSFSSVLGWADTQYF. In nucleotides, the CDR3 is TGTGCCAGCAGTTTCTCGTCTGTTCTCGGGTGGGCAGATACGCAGTATTTT. The V call is TRBV12-3 or TRBV12-4, the J call TRBJ2-3; D unclear. Trimming stripped 3 bases from V and 4 bases from J, with 20 bases between. This CDR3 is built from 17 residues.

This clonotype was detected many times. The genes are TRBV6-4 and TRBJ2-2, with no clear D. The V gene's germline CDR1 is MRHNA and CDR2 SNTAGT. Trimming shortened V by 4 bases and J by 2 bases, and 5 bases separated the two germline ends. The CDR3 loop spans 13 amino acids. The CDR3 bases are TGTGCCAGCAGTGTACAAAACACCGGGGAGCTGTTTTTT. This sequence encodes CASSVQNTGELFF.

V usage is TRBV11-2 and J usage is TRBJ2-7; 10 bases map to TRBD1. CDR3 length: 15 residues. Unmatched junction bases numbered 7, after V lost 6 bases and J lost 2 bases. Germline-derived CDR1 and CDR2 are SGHAT and FQNNGV. The CDR3 region has the DNA TGTGCCAGCAGAGATATGGACAGGGGGGCCTACGAGCAGTACTTC. Amino acids: CASRDMDRGAYEQYF.

This clonotype appeared a few times. The rearrangement links TRBV28 to TRBJ2-1; D tentatively reads TRBD1 or TRBD2 (5 bases each). Germline CDR1 reads MDHEN; CDR2 reads SYDVKM. The CDR3 loop spans 17 amino acids. The ends were cut back, 6 bases at V and 3 bases at J, with 21 bases in the middle. This chain's CDR3 is CASSPGHTGPRYNEQFF. The CDR3 coding sequence is TGTGCCAGCAGCCCTGGTCATACGGGACCGCGCTACAATGAGCAGTTCTTC.

The rearrangement uses TRBV7-2 and TRBJ2-7, with D perhaps TRBD1 or TRBD2 (5 bases each). CDR1 is SGHTA and CDR2 is FQGNSA in the germline V gene. The germline V and J ends were trimmed by 6 bases and 4 bases, with 16 bases remaining between them. There are 14 residues in the CDR3. The CDR3: CASRPGTVTYEQYF. In DNA, the CDR3 is TGTGCCAGCAGGCCCGGGACGGTTACTTACGAGCAGTACTTC.

The sample holds a few counts of this clonotype. The V call is TRBV5-1, the J call TRBJ1-1, with 9 bases that match TRBD1. The CDR3 consists of 16 residues. V lost 3 bases and J lost 1; bases outside the gene matches: 7. The germline V gene encodes CDR1 SGHRS and CDR2 YFSETQ. The CDR3 nucleotides read TGCGCCAGCAGCTACGGGACAGGGATGGAGAACACTGAAGCTTTCTTT. Its translation: CASSYGTGMENTEAFF.

This clonotype was picked up one time. This sequence joins TRBV12-3 or TRBV12-4 and TRBJ1-6, with 9 nucleotides matching TRBD1. J was trimmed by 10 bases and V by 6 bases; bases with no gene match: 13. The CDR3 consists of 16 residues. The CDR3 loop reads CASRFTLGQGESPLHF. CDR3 nucleotide sequence: TGTGCCAGCAGATTCACCCTGGGACAGGGTGAATCACCCCTCCACTTT.

This chain uses TRBV18 with TRBJ2-2; D possibly corresponds to TRBD1 (5 bases). The CDR3 has 15 amino acids. Between the trimmed V and J ends, which lost 2 bases and 4 bases, there was a span of 11 bases. The germline V gene encodes CDR1 KGHSH and CDR2 LQKENI. This CDR3 reads CASSPGAGFTGELFF. Here the CDR3 DNA reads TGTGCCAGCTCACCAGGGGCAGGATTCACCGGGGAGCTGTTTTTT.

This clonotype was counted between two and nine times. This chain links TRBV6-4 with TRBJ2-3; D is unclear. The germline V gene encodes CDR1 MRHNA and CDR2 SNTAGT. V was trimmed by 3 bases and J by 1 base, leaving 8 bases between them. This CDR3 is built from 14 residues. The CDR3 DNA sequence: TGTGCCAGCAGTGAAGCGCAGCGCACAGATACGCAGTATTTT. It yields the protein CASSEAQRTDTQYF.

This clonotype has a handful of counts. V usage is TRBV5-1 and J usage is TRBJ2-3, with D possibly being TRBD1 (7 bases). The CDR3 is 15 amino acids. Between the trimmed V and J ends, which lost 4 bases and 8 bases, there was a span of 20 bases. The germline V gene has CDR1 SGHRS and CDR2 YFSETQ. For the CDR3, the DNA is TGCGCCAGCAGCGGGGGGACAGATGCCTCCCTTACGCAGTATTTT. Protein sequence: CASSGGTDASLTQYF.

The rearrangement links TRBV6-5 to TRBJ2-2, with 9 bases matching TRBD2. Germline V gene data show CDR1 as MNHEY and CDR2 as SVGAGI. Germline trimming cut 2 bases from V and 2 bases from J; bases unmatched to any gene: 12. This CDR3 spans 19 amino acids. CDR3 amino acids: CASSYANALAGFNTGELFF. Written as DNA, the CDR3 is TGTGCCAGCAGTTACGCGAATGCCCTAGCGGGGTTTAACACCGGGGAGCTGTTTTTT.

This chain uses TRBV24-1 with TRBJ2-5; tentatively, D is TRBD1 (5 bases). This CDR3 has 17 residues. Germline CDR1 reads KGHDR; CDR2 reads SFDVKD. Trimming removed 3 bases at V and 0 bases at J, with 16 bases between. This chain's CDR3 is CATSDPPTTVNQETQYF. The CDR3, as DNA: TGTGCCACCAGTGATCCCCCAACGACAGTAAACCAAGAGACCCAGTACTTC.

The J gene is TRBJ1-1, the V gene TRBV11-3; D ambiguous. This CDR3 comprises 13 residues. The V end was cut by 0 bases, the J end by 3 bases, with 5 bases between. In germline, CDR1 is SGHNT, CDR2 YENEEA. The CDR3 bases are TGTGCCAGCAGCTTAGAACGGTACACTGAAGCTTTCTTT. It yields the protein CASSLERYTEAFF.

The CDR3 region is CASSIEGTGNTEAFF. In nucleotides, the CDR3 is TGTGCCAGTAGTATAGAAGGGACAGGGAACACTGAAGCTTTCTTT. The gene calls are TRBV19 and TRBJ1-1; 8 bases line up with TRBD1. From germline, CDR1 is LNHDA and CDR2 SQIVND (reference sequence). J was trimmed by 1 base and V by 0 bases; bases with no gene match: 1. The CDR3 totals 15 residues. Using reference TRBV19 and TRBJ1-1 for the parts outside the CDR3, the full variable domain is DGGITQSPKYLFRKEGQNVTLSCEQNLNHDAMYWYRQDPGQGLRLIYYSQIVNDFQKGDIAEGYSVSREKKESFPLTVTSAQKNPTAFYLCASSIEGTGNTEAFFGQGTRLTVV.

The V and J genes are TRBV7-2 and TRBJ1-1; no clear D. Per germline, CDR1 SGHTA and CDR2 FQGNSA. CDR3 length equals 14 residues. The V end was cut by 3 bases, the J end by 2 bases, with 10 bases between. CDR3 bases: TGTGCCAGCAGCTTTTGGTCTAGTAACACTGAAGCTTTCTTT. Translation gives CASSFWSSNTEAFF.

V gene TRBV10-3 combines with J gene TRBJ2-1; 13 bases map to TRBD2. V was pared by 3 bases and J by 9 bases, with 5 bases of the junction left unmatched. The CDR3 is made up of 15 amino acids. CDR1 is ENHRY, CDR2 SYGVKD, per germline. The CDR3 region has the DNA TGTGCCATCAGTGAAGGACTAGCGGGAGCGAGTGAGCAGTTCTTC. This translates into CAISEGLAGASEQFF.

This clonotype was counted between two and nine times. The J gene is TRBJ1-2, the V gene TRBV20-1; TRBD1 aligns across 7 bases. V lost 2 bases and J lost 8; bases outside the gene matches: 11. The CDR3 sequence is 14 residues long. Germline CDR1 is DFQATT and CDR2 is SNEGSKA (reference sequence). CDR3: CSARSPQGLGGYTF. The CDR3 DNA reads as TGCAGTGCTAGATCGCCACAGGGGCTAGGCGGCTACACCTTC.

In this sample, this clonotype turned up a few times. The V and J genes are TRBV4-1 and TRBJ2-1; TRBD2 might be the D (6 bases). V lost 0 bases, J lost 7 bases, and 13 bases lay in between. The CDR3 loop spans 15 amino acids. Per germline, CDR1 MGHRA and CDR2 YSYEKL. The CDR3 sequence is CASSQDRGLINEQFF. The CDR3 bases are TGCGCCAGCAGCCAAGATCGGGGACTCATAAATGAGCAGTTCTTC.

This chain joins TRBV4-1 and TRBJ2-3; no clear D. Germline-derived CDR1 and CDR2 are MGHRA and YSYEKL. The germline V and J ends were trimmed by 0 bases and 5 bases, with 6 bases remaining between them. This CDR3 spans 13 amino acids. As DNA, the CDR3 is TGCGCCAGCAGCCAAGATCTGGTAGATACGCAGTATTTT. It translates to CASSQDLVDTQYF.

This clonotype showed up just a few times. V gene TRBV29-1 combines with J gene TRBJ2-1; tentative D call: TRBD2 (5 bases). CDR3 length equals 14 residues. In germline, CDR1 is SQVTM, CDR2 ANQGSEA. Trimming stripped 3 bases from V and 0 bases from J, with 9 bases between. The CDR3 DNA reads as TGCAGCGTTGATAGCGCGAGCTCCTACAATGAGCAGTTCTTC. It codes for CSVDSASSYNEQFF.

The gene calls are TRBV4-3 and TRBJ2-5, with 7 positions matching TRBD2. The CDR3 loop spans 15 amino acids. V lost 1 base and J lost 2; bases outside the gene matches: 4. Looked up from germline, CDR1 is LGHNA and CDR2 is YSLEER. The CDR3 nucleotides are TGCGCCAGCAGCCAAGTTTTACTAGCGCAAGAGACCCAGTACTTC. Protein sequence: CASSQVLLAQETQYF.

The CDR3 coding sequence is TGTGCCAGCAGTCCACGGCCCCCTTATAGCAATCAGCCCCAGCATTTT. Its protein is CASSPRPPYSNQPQHF. The gene calls are TRBV27 and TRBJ1-5; D is unresolved. V shed 5 bases and J shed 0 bases, with 14 bases lying between them. Germline-derived CDR1 and CDR2 are MNHEY and SMNVEV (reference sequence). The length of the CDR3 is 16 residues.

The chain recombines TRBV12-5 with TRBJ1-1; D remains ambiguous. Trimming took 5 bases from V and 2 from J, leaving 21 bases between them. The CDR3 spans 17 residues. The V gene's germline CDR1 is LGHNT and CDR2 FRNRAP. CDR3 residues: CASGLATHISVNTEAFF. DNA for the CDR3: TGTGCTAGTGGTCTTGCGACACACATCTCAGTCAACACTGAAGCTTTCTTT.